This T cell receptor (beta chain) was identified in a study of blood T cell repertoires in COVID-19. Study context: T cells, B-cell-depleted T cells, or PBMCs supplied cDNA or gDNA.

The V and J ends lost 4 bases and 7 bases respectively, with 14 bases between them. CDR1 and CDR2 from the germline V gene are MNHEY and SMNVEV (reference sequence). CDR3 size: 15 residues. Per the original data handling: It was from reference gene primer amplification that nucleated cell counts were estimated. Profiling relied on immunoSEQ multiplex PCR, and the TCRdb table lists in-frame clones only, not all of them. The DNA gave D and trimming, while V, J and clone size come from that table. Found here are some 130,000 clones, 75% to 90% of them singletons; the top ten hold about 2.5%. This TCR came from a woman aged 50 to 60 who had recovered from COVID-19. Sequencing used PBMCs or T cells enriched from blood (not recorded which). The chain recombines TRBV27 with TRBJ1-6, with D possibly matching TRBD1 (5 bases). The CDR3 loop is CASSWTPVGNSPLHF. The CDR3 DNA reads TGTGCCAGCAGTTGGACACCGGTGGGGAATTCACCCCTCCACTTT.